These 3 T cell receptor beta chains share one sample of origin, sequenced in a study of blood T cell repertoires in COVID-19. The repertoire was sequenced with immunoSEQ multiplex PCR; TCRdb's copy has only in-frame clones and lacks some. Among 110,000 to 150,000 clones, around 89% were seen once, and the ten largest hold under 3%. Sequences were obtained from peripheral blood. These receptors were taken from a man in his 60s with active or convalescent COVID-19.

This clone was seen only once. V usage is TRBV9 and J usage is TRBJ2-7; TRBD1 aligns across 7 bases. The CDR3 is made up of 12 amino acids. V lost 0 bases, J lost 6 bases, and 0 bases stayed unmatched. The germline V gene has CDR1 SGDLS and CDR2 YYNGEE. The CDR3 DNA is TGTGCCAGCAGCGTAGACAGGGGCGAGCAGTACTTC. Translation gives CASSVDRGEQYF.

The chain couples TRBV5-4 to TRBJ2-7, with D unclear. Germline V lookup: CDR1 SGHNT, CDR2 YYREEE (reference sequence). Trimming shortened V by 2 bases and J by 1 base, and 16 bases separated the two germline ends. This CDR3 is built from 16 residues. CDR3 coding DNA: TGTGCCAGCAGCTTACCGGGTAGTCTTATGTCCTACGAGCAGTACTTC. Residues: CASSLPGSLMSYEQYF.

The genes are TRBV30 and TRBJ2-2; 11 bases match TRBD2. The junction had 10 bases not matched to a gene; V was cut back by 6 bases and J by 4 bases. CDR1 is GTSNPN, CDR2 SVGIG, per germline (reference sequence). The CDR3 covers 16 residues. For the CDR3, the DNA is TGTGCCTGTCCTCCCCTAGCGGGAGGTGCCACCGGGGAGCTGTTTTTT. It is translated as CACPPLAGGATGELFF.